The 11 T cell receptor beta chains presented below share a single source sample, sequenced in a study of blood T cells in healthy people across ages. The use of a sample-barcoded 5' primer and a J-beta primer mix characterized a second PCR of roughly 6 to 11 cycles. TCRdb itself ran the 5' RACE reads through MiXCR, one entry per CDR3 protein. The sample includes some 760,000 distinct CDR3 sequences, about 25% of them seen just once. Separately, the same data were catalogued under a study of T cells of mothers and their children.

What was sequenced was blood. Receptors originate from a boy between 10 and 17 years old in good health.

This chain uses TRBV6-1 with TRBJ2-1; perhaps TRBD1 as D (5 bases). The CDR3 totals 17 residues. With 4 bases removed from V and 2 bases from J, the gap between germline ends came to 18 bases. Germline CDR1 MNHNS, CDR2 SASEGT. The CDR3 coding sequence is TGTGCCAGCAGTGGCTTCCAGCACGACAGCCCCTACAATGAGCAGTTCTTC. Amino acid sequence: CASSGFQHDSPYNEQFF.

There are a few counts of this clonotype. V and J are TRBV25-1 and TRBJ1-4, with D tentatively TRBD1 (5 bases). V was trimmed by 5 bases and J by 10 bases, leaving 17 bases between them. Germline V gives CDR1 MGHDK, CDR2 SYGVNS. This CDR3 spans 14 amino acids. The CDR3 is CASSPGKGIGKLFF. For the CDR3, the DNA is TGTGCCAGCAGTCCAGGAAAGGGGATTGGAAAACTGTTTTTT. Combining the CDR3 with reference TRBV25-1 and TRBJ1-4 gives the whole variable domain EADIYQTPRYLVIGTGKKITLECSQTMGHDKMYWYQQDPGMELHLIHYSYGVNSTEKGDLSSESTVSRIRTEHFPLTLESARPSHTSQYLCASSPGKGIGKLFFGSGTQLSVL.

In DNA form, the CDR3 reads TGTGCCAGCAGGCCAGTGATCGCGTACCTCCAAGAGACCCAGTACTTC. This sequence encodes CASRPVIAYLQETQYF. V gene TRBV6-2 or TRBV6-3 combines with J gene TRBJ2-1; no clear D gene. The closer fit of TRBJ2-5 to the DNA end suggests the J call may be wrong. The CDR3 is 16 residues long. CDR1 and CDR2 (germline): MNHEY, SVGEGT.

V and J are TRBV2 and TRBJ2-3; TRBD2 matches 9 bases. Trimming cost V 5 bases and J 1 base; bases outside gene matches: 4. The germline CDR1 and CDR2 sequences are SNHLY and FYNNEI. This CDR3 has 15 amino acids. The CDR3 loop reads CASSLWTSGTDTQYF. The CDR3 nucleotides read TGTGCCAGCAGTCTATGGACTAGCGGCACAGATACGCAGTATTTT. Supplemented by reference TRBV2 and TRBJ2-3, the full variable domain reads EPEVTQTPSHQVTQMGQEVILRCVPISNHLYFYWYRQILGQKVEFLVSFYNNEISEKSEIFDDQFSVERPDGSNFTLKIRSTKLEDSAMYFCASSLWTSGTDTQYFGPGTRLTVL.

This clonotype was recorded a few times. CDR3 coding DNA: TGTGCCACCAGCCCCAATCCCGGGATAGTTGAAGCTTTCTTT. Translating it yields CATSPNPGIVEAFF. The genes are TRBV15 and TRBJ1-1; D gene ambiguous. Germline assignment: CDR1 LNHNV and CDR2 YYDKDF (reference sequence). The ends were cut back, 5 bases at V and 7 bases at J, with 17 bases in the middle. The CDR3 is 14 residues long.

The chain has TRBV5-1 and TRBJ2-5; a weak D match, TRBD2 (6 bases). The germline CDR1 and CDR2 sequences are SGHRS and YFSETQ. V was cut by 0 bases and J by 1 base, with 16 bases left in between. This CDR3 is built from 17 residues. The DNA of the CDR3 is TGCGCCAGCAGCTTGGAATTATCGGGAGTAGTCCAAGAGACCCAGTACTTC. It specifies CASSLELSGVVQETQYF.

The CDR3 DNA sequence: TGTGCCAGCAGCCATATGGGGGATACGCAGTATTTT. It yields the protein CASSHMGDTQYF. The J gene is TRBJ2-3, the V gene TRBV14; D gene uncertain. V lost 3 bases to trimming and J lost 6 bases, with 7 bases between them. The CDR3 has 12 amino acids. Germline lookup yields CDR1 SGHDN and CDR2 FVKESK.

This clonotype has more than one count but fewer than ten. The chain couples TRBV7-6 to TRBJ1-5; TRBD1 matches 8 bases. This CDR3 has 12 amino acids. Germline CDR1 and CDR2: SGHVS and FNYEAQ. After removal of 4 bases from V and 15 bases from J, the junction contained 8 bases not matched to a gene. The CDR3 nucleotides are TGTGCCAGCAGCTCTGCAGGGGGCCCTTCGCATTTT. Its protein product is CASSSAGGPSHF.

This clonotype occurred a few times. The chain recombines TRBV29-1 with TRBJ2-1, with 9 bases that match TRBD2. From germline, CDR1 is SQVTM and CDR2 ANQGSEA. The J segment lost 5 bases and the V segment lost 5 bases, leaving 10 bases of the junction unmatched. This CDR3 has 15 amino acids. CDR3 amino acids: CSVSSRLADHNEQFF. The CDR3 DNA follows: TGCAGCGTTTCAAGCCGACTAGCGGATCACAATGAGCAGTTCTTC.

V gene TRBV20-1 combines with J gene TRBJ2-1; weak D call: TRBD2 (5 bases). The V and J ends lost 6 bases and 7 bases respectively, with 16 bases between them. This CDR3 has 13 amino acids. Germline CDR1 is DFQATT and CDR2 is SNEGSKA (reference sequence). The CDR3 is CSADTRSGNEQFF. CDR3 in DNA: TGCAGTGCAGATACTAGATCGGGGAATGAGCAGTTCTTC.

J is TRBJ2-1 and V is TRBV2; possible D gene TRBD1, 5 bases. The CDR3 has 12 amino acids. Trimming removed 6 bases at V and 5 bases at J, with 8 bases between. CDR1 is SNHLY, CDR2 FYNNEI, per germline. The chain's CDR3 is CASRDNNNEQFF. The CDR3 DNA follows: TGTGCCAGCAGGGACAACAACAATGAGCAGTTCTTC. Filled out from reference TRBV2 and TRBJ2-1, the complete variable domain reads EPEVTQTPSHQVTQMGQEVILRCVPISNHLYFYWYRQILGQKVEFLVSFYNNEISEKSEIFDDQFSVERPDGSNFTLKIRSTKLEDSAMYFCASRDNNNEQFFGPGTRLTVL.